The clone carrying this T cell receptor (beta chain) was found a few times. The entry originates in a study of identical twins. In TCRdb, the 5' RACE reads were re-called with MiXCR into one record per CDR3 protein. The sample contains approximately 700,000 distinct CDR3 sequences, about 20% of which appear only once. CDR1 and CDR2 (germline): MNHEY, SVGEGT. This CDR3 spans 15 amino acids. V lost 2 bases, J lost 1 base, and 11 bases lay in between. This sample also belongs to another study, concerning T cells expressing NK-cell markers. From that paper: In the group of eight sequenced donors, seven were HCMV-seropositive and one was seronegative.

The TCR sequence derives from a woman aged 18-35 years in good health. Sequencing used PBMCs. This chain joins TRBV6-2 or TRBV6-3 and TRBJ1-1, with D possibly being TRBD1 (6 bases). CDR3 in amino acids: CASSYLGTPNTEAFF. The CDR3 DNA reads TGTGCCAGCAGTTACCTAGGGACACCGAACACTGAAGCTTTCTTT.